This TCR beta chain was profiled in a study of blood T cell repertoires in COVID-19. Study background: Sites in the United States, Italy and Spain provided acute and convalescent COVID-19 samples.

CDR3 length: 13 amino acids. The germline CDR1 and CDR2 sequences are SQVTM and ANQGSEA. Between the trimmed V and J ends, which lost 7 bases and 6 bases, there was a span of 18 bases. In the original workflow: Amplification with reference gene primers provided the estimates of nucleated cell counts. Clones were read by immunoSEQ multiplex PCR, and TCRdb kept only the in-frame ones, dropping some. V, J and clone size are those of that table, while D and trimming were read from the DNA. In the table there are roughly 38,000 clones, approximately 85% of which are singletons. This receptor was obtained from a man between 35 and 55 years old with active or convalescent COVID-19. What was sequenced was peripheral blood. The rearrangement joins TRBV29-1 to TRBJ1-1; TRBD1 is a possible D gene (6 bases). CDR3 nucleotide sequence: TGCAGCGCAAGAAACAGGGCGGACTCTGAAGCTTTCTTT. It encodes CSARNRADSEAFF.